This TCR beta chain was recorded in a study of Ad26.COV2.S vaccination and SARS-CoV-2 variants. Study observations and caveats: There was a possibility that the TCR breadth and depth analyses underestimated total T cell responses. After vaccination, substantial breadth of spike-specific CD8+ and CD4+ responses was reported.

As concerns this clone: Its cognate antigen is unknown. This specimen includes other DNA sequences encoding the same CDR3.

In germline, CDR1 is DFQATT, CDR2 SNEGSKA (reference sequence). The CDR3 consists of 11 residues. V lost 1 base, J lost 8 bases, and 8 bases lay in between. Profiling relied on immunoSEQ multiplex PCR, and the TCRdb table lists in-frame clones only, not all of them. The sample holds around 370,000 clones, just over 90% seen once. The source is a human donor who had recovered from COVID-19. This sequence joins TRBV20-1 and TRBJ1-1; D unclear. This specimen consisted of peripheral blood, obtained after recovery from COVID-19. The CDR3 spells CSARGQKEAFF. CDR3 DNA sequence: TGCAGTGCTAGAGGCCAGAAAGAAGCTTTCTTT.